The 19 T cell receptor beta chains in this list originate from one sample, sequenced in a study of identical twins. TCRdb used MiXCR to reprocess the 5' RACE reads, holding one entry per CDR3 protein. In the table there are hundreds of thousands of distinct CDR3 sequences, 18% of which are singletons. Separately, the same data were catalogued under a study of T cells expressing NK-cell markers.

Sequenced: PBMCs. These TCRs come from a woman aged 18-29 years in good health.

The chain carries TRBV5-1 and TRBJ2-2; D gene unclear. The length of the CDR3 is 13 residues. Germline V lookup: CDR1 SGHRS, CDR2 YFSETQ. V was clipped by 4 bases and J by 4 bases, with 8 bases between them. The CDR3 region is CASSAWTTGELFF. CDR3 DNA sequence: TGCGCCAGCAGCGCGTGGACCACCGGGGAGCTGTTTTTT. The whole variable domain, filled in from reference TRBV5-1 and TRBJ2-2, reads KAGVTQTPRYLIKTRGQQVTLSCSPISGHRSVSWYQQTPGQGLQFLFEYFSETQRNKGNFPGRFSGRQFSNSRSEMNVSTLELGDSALYLCASSAWTTGELFFGEGSRLTVL.

This chain joins TRBV18 and TRBJ2-7; the match to TRBD2 covers 7 bases. This CDR3 has 15 amino acids. V was clipped by 0 bases and J by 4 bases; unmatched bases: 6. The germline gives CDR1 KGHSH, CDR2 LQKENI. The CDR3 here is CASSPPSTSDYEQYF. As DNA, the CDR3 is TGTGCCAGCTCACCACCTTCTACTAGCGATTACGAGCAGTACTTC.

This chain uses TRBV18 with TRBJ2-1, with D perhaps matching TRBD1 or TRBD2 (5 bases each). This CDR3 comprises 14 residues. V was pared by 8 bases and J by 5 bases, with 16 bases between. Per the germline V gene, CDR1 is KGHSH and CDR2 is LQKENI. The CDR3 nucleotides are TGTGCCAGCGCCCAGGCGAGAGGGGACAATGAGCAGTTCTTC. Encoded protein: CASAQARGDNEQFF.

The gene calls are TRBV4-1 and TRBJ2-1, with D perhaps matching TRBD2 (5 bases). V was trimmed by 0 bases and J by 4 bases, leaving 16 bases between them. This CDR3 has 17 amino acids. CDR1 and CDR2 (germline): MGHRA, YSYEKL. The CDR3 sequence is CASSQDPGLSGYNEQFF. The CDR3 region has the DNA TGCGCCAGCAGCCAAGATCCCGGGCTTTCGGGGTACAATGAGCAGTTCTTC.

The V gene is TRBV5-1, the J gene TRBJ1-1, with 10 positions matching TRBD1. Trimming cost V 6 bases and J 5 bases; bases outside gene matches: 10. The length of the CDR3 is 15 residues. Per germline, CDR1 SGHRS and CDR2 YFSETQ. Written as DNA, the CDR3 is TGCGCCAGCACGGCGGACAGGGGGATGGAAACTGAAGCTTTCTTT. Translating gives CASTADRGMETEAFF.

The chain joins TRBV10-3 to TRBJ2-3; 7 positions agree with TRBD2. The CDR3 consists of 15 residues. With 10 bases clipped from V and 2 bases from J, the junction kept 12 bases outside the gene matches. The germline CDR1 and CDR2 sequences are ENHRY and SYGVKD. The CDR3 reads CASHQLAPPTDTQYF. Here the CDR3 DNA reads TGTGCCAGCCACCAACTAGCGCCTCCCACAGATACGCAGTATTTT.

V and J are TRBV7-9 and TRBJ1-2; 7 bases are shared with TRBD1. With 8 bases clipped from V and 2 bases from J, the junction kept 11 bases outside the gene matches. The CDR3 sequence is 15 residues long. The V gene's germline CDR1 is SEHNR and CDR2 FQNEAQ (reference sequence). CDR3 in amino acids: CASWGLTGRNYGYTF. The CDR3 region has the DNA TGTGCCAGCTGGGGTCTGACAGGGAGGAACTATGGCTACACCTTC.

This clonotype was recorded at least ten times. This chain connects TRBV12-3 or TRBV12-4 to TRBJ2-7, with TRBD1 as a possible D gene (6 bases). The CDR3 runs to 11 residues. V lost 3 bases and J lost 6, with 6 bases in between. CDR3 nucleotide sequence: TGTGCCAGCAGTTTGGGGGCCGAGCAGTACTTC. It is translated as CASSLGAEQYF.

This clonotype was observed many times. V is TRBV12-3 or TRBV12-4 and J is TRBJ1-1; D gene ambiguous. This CDR3 region has 13 residues. The V gene lost 7 bases and the J gene lost 0 bases, with 9 bases spanning the gap. The CDR3 is CASTSTVNTEAFF. The CDR3, as DNA: TGTGCCAGCACCTCGACCGTGAACACTGAAGCTTTCTTT.

This clonotype was seen only a few times. The chain is built from TRBV10-3 and TRBJ2-7, with D possibly being TRBD1 (6 bases). In germline, CDR1 is ENHRY, CDR2 SYGVKD. Trimming left V 2 bases short and J 0 bases short, with 11 bases between. This CDR3 has 15 residues. CDR3 amino acids: CAISEGQGSSYEQYF. DNA for the CDR3: TGTGCCATCAGTGAGGGCCAGGGGAGCTCCTACGAGCAGTACTTC.

This clonotype appeared many times. The V call is TRBV7-9, the J call TRBJ1-3; the D is unclear. The germline CDR1 and CDR2 sequences are SEHNR and FQNEAQ (reference sequence). Deletions cut 7 bases from V and 3 bases from J, with 19 bases between. The CDR3 is made up of 16 amino acids. The CDR3 DNA reads as TGTGCCAGCAACCTGGCCCTACAATACTATGGAAACACCATATATTTT. As protein: CASNLALQYYGNTIYF. Full variable domain (outside the CDR3, taken from reference TRBV7-9 and TRBJ1-3): DTGVSQNPRHKITKRGQNVTFRCDPISEHNRLYWYRQTLGQGPEFLTYFQNEAQLEKSRLLSDRFSAERPKGSFSTLEIQRTEQGDSAMYLCASNLALQYYGNTIYFGEGSWLTVV.

The sample holds a few counts of this clonotype. The chain combines TRBV5-6 with TRBJ2-2; D is unclear. Per the germline V gene, CDR1 is SGHDT and CDR2 is YYEEEE. The CDR3 is made up of 18 amino acids. Trimming removed 5 bases at V and 0 bases at J, with 20 bases between. CDR3 in DNA: TGTGCCAGCAGTGGGCAGCCCTTCAGAGCATCGAACACCGGGGAGCTGTTTTTT. Its protein is CASSGQPFRASNTGELFF.

This clonotype was detected only a few times. The chain uses TRBV10-3 and TRBJ2-7; D is ambiguous. This CDR3 comprises 14 residues. Germline values: CDR1 ENHRY, CDR2 SYGVKD. Deletions cut 6 bases from V and 6 bases from J, with 18 bases between. The CDR3 nucleotides are TGTGCCATCAGCACGCATTCTCAGGCCGCCGAGCAGTACTTC. Its protein is CAISTHSQAAEQYF.

In this sample, this clonotype turned up a few times. The genes are TRBV5-1 and TRBJ2-3; 10 bases line up with TRBD2. From germline, CDR1 is SGHRS and CDR2 YFSETQ. The length of the CDR3 is 16 residues. The trim removed 1 base at V and 4 bases at J, leaving 6 bases unmatched. CDR3 DNA sequence: TGCGCCAGCAGCTTGAGCGGGGGGGCCGGCTCAGATACGCAGTATTTT. Translated: CASSLSGGAGSDTQYF. Drawing the rest from reference TRBV5-1 and TRBJ2-3, the complete variable domain is KAGVTQTPRYLIKTRGQQVTLSCSPISGHRSVSWYQQTPGQGLQFLFEYFSETQRNKGNFPGRFSGRQFSNSRSEMNVSTLELGDSALYLCASSLSGGAGSDTQYFGPGTRLTVL.

This clonotype was counted between two and nine times. The chain combines TRBV29-1 with TRBJ2-7, with 14 bases matching TRBD2. The V segment lost 4 bases and the J segment 3 bases; nucleotides outside the gene matches: 8. The CDR3 consists of 16 residues. Germline CDR1 is SQVTM and CDR2 is ANQGSEA. In DNA, the CDR3 is TGCAGCGTTGTGGGACTAGCGGGGGAGATCGACTACGAGCAGTACTTC. Protein product: CSVVGLAGEIDYEQYF.

This clonotype was observed at least ten times. The chain recombines TRBV7-6 with TRBJ2-3; D is perhaps TRBD2 (6 bases). V lost 4 bases and J 0 bases, leaving 11 bases between the germline ends. From germline, CDR1 is SGHVS and CDR2 FNYEAQ. The CDR3 loop spans 15 amino acids. The CDR3 loop is CASSSGLTSTDTQYF. Here the CDR3 DNA reads TGTGCCAGCAGCTCCGGACTAACGAGCACAGATACGCAGTATTTT.

This clonotype was seen a few times. The chain carries TRBV7-9 and TRBJ1-2; maybe TRBD1 (6 bases). The CDR3 covers 14 residues. In germline, CDR1 is SEHNR, CDR2 FQNEAQ (reference sequence). V gave up 1 base and J gave up 5 bases, with 11 bases separating them. Here the CDR3 DNA reads TGTGCCAGCAGCTTAGATGGGACACTATATGGCTACACCTTC. Translated: CASSLDGTLYGYTF.

This chain links TRBV24-1 with TRBJ2-1; 9 bases align to TRBD1. The germline V gene encodes CDR1 KGHDR and CDR2 SFDVKD. The CDR3 has 15 amino acids. Trimming cost V 4 bases and J 5 bases; bases outside gene matches: 5. The CDR3 region has the DNA TGTGCCACCAGTGACCGCCGGGACAGGGACAATGAGCAGTTCTTC. It specifies CATSDRRDRDNEQFF.

The chain carries TRBV7-6 and TRBJ2-3; D ambiguous. Germline CDR1 and CDR2: SGHVS and FNYEAQ. CDR3 size: 15 residues. V was pared by 5 bases and J by 6 bases, with 18 bases between. The CDR3 reads CASSILVPGVDTQYF. In nucleotides, the CDR3 is TGTGCCAGCAGCATATTAGTCCCAGGAGTGGATACGCAGTATTTT.